The 15 T cell receptor beta chains presented below share a single source sample, sequenced in a study of blood T cell repertoires in COVID-19. Method: immunoSEQ multiplex PCR; TCRdb's copy keeps in-frame clones and lacks some. The sample holds roughly 43,000 clones, roughly 70% seen once. Sample: peripheral blood. The receptors were sampled from a man older than 75 with acute or convalescent COVID-19.

The chain has TRBV10-3 and TRBJ1-2, with D tentatively TRBD1 (6 bases). CDR1 and CDR2 (germline): ENHRY, SYGVKD. The CDR3 contains 13 residues. The V end was cut by 10 bases, the J end by 4 bases, with 16 bases between. The DNA of the CDR3 is TGTGCCAGAGGAACAGGGTATGGCTATGGCTACACCTTC. This gives the protein CARGTGYGYGYTF.

The chain links TRBV5-1 to TRBJ2-5; 9 bases line up with TRBD2. V shed 0 bases and J 2 bases; nucleotides not matched to a gene: 5. Germline assignment: CDR1 SGHRS and CDR2 YFSETQ. This CDR3 is 16 amino acids long. CDR3 loop: CASSLALAGKQETQYF. The CDR3 region has the DNA TGCGCCAGCAGCTTGGCGCTAGCGGGGAAACAAGAGACCCAGTACTTC.

A remark on this clone: Sequence at one end of the junction differs from germline and may be a read error. The chain links TRBV7-7 to TRBJ2-5; possibly TRBD1 for D (5 bases). CDR1 is SSHAT and CDR2 is FNYEAQ in the germline V gene (reference sequence). The CDR3 consists of 14 residues. The CDR3 DNA reads TGTGCTAGCAGCGTTTCAGGGTCCCAAGAGACCCAGTACTTC. Translation: CASSVSGSQETQYF.

The chain carries TRBV2 and TRBJ1-1, with D perhaps matching TRBD1 (5 bases). Germline V gives CDR1 SNHLY, CDR2 FYNNEI. V was cut by 8 bases and J by 1 base, with 11 bases left in between. CDR3 length: 13 amino acids. For the CDR3, the DNA is TGTGCCAGCGGGGCGGGAGCGAACACTGAAGCTTTCTTT. Protein sequence: CASGAGANTEAFF.

This clone was counted a few times. This chain connects TRBV29-1 to TRBJ1-1; a weak D match, TRBD1 (5 bases). This CDR3 has 11 residues. CDR1 is SQVTM and CDR2 is ANQGSEA in the germline V gene. Trimming took 5 bases from V and 8 from J, leaving 12 bases between them. In DNA form, the CDR3 reads TGCAGCGTTATCAGGGATGTGGAAGCTTTCTTT. As protein: CSVIRDVEAFF.

The rearrangement joins TRBV11-2 to TRBJ2-1; a possible D gene is TRBD1 (6 bases). V was pared by 8 bases and J by 4 bases, with 15 bases between. This CDR3 region has 14 residues. The V gene's germline CDR1 is SGHAT and CDR2 FQNNGV. For the CDR3, the DNA is TGTGCCAGCGGACGCCTAACAGGGTACAATGAGCAGTTCTTC. Translated, it gives CASGRLTGYNEQFF. Filled out from reference TRBV11-2 and TRBJ2-1, the complete variable domain reads EAGVAQSPRYKIIEKRQSVAFWCNPISGHATLYWYQQILGQGPKLLIQFQNNGVVDDSQLPKDRFSAERLKGVDSTLKIQPAKLEDSAVYLCASGRLTGYNEQFFGPGTRLTVL.

The chain carries TRBV4-3 and TRBJ2-1; D ambiguous. V was cut by 0 bases and J by 7 bases, with 4 bases left in between. This CDR3 is 12 amino acids long. Germline V gene data show CDR1 as LGHNA and CDR2 as YSLEER. The CDR3 DNA is TGCGCCAGCAGCCAAGATAGAAATGAGCAGTTCTTC. It is translated as CASSQDRNEQFF.

The chain is built from TRBV27 and TRBJ1-4; D is unclear. The germline V and J ends were trimmed by 4 bases and 3 bases, with 3 bases remaining between them. This CDR3 comprises 12 residues. Germline V lookup: CDR1 MNHEY, CDR2 SMNVEV (reference sequence). DNA for the CDR3: TGTGCCAGCAGTTCAGCTAATGAAAAACTGTTTTTT. Its protein product is CASSSANEKLFF.

The chain joins TRBV5-1 to TRBJ1-2; weak D call: TRBD1 (5 bases). CDR3 length: 13 residues. V was pared by 3 bases and J by 5 bases, with 11 bases between. Per germline, CDR1 SGHRS and CDR2 YFSETQ. This CDR3 reads CASSSTVGYGYTF. The CDR3 nucleotides read TGCGCCAGCAGCTCGACAGTGGGATATGGCTACACCTTC.

This chain links TRBV6-5 with TRBJ2-1; 10 bases line up with TRBD1. V shed 6 bases and J 9 bases; nucleotides not matched to a gene: 5. Germline CDR1 reads MNHEY; CDR2 reads SVGAGI. The CDR3 covers 13 residues. In DNA, the CDR3 is TGTGCCAGCAGCCCGGGACAGGGGATTGAGCAGTTCTTC. Translated: CASSPGQGIEQFF.

The J gene is TRBJ2-1, the V gene TRBV3-1 (or the pseudogene TRBV3-2), with 9 positions matching TRBD2. Looked up from germline, CDR1 is LGHDT and CDR2 is YNNKEL (reference sequence). The CDR3 sequence is 18 residues long. Trimming cost V 4 bases and J 2 bases; bases outside gene matches: 12. CDR3 DNA sequence: TGTGCCAGCAGCCTAGCGGGAGCGTCCGTCGGGGCCTACAATGAGCAGTTCTTC. Translating gives CASSLAGASVGAYNEQFF.

By sample fraction, this clone is medium-sized. The V gene is TRBV10-2, the J gene TRBJ2-7; possibly TRBD2 for D (5 bases). The germline V and J ends were trimmed by 10 bases and 0 bases, with 19 bases remaining between them. CDR1 and CDR2 from the germline V gene are WSHSY and SAAADI. The CDR3 length is 15 residues. The CDR3 nucleotides are TGCGCCACCTCGGGGTCGGGCCCGAGCTCCTACGAGCAGTACTTC. Amino acid sequence: CATSGSGPSSYEQYF.

With regard to this clone: The junction and the germline gene differ at one end; a read error may be behind it. The gene calls are TRBV6-6 and TRBJ2-7; possibly TRBD1 for D (5 bases). Germline CDR1 is MNHNY and CDR2 is SVGAGI (reference sequence). The CDR3 spans 11 residues. Here the CDR3 reads CASSYSTVTVF. The DNA for the CDR3 is TGTGCCAGCAGTTACTCGACAGTAACCGTCTTC.

As concerns this clone: The junction shows a germline mismatch at one end, possibly a read error. The chain recombines TRBV11-2 with TRBJ1-2; 8 positions agree with TRBD1. The V gene's germline CDR1 is SGHAT and CDR2 FQNNGV. The CDR3 totals 14 residues. In DNA form, the CDR3 reads TGTGCCAGCAGCTTAGCGAGGACAGGGCACATTCGGGGCTTC. It codes for CASSLARTGHIRGF.

This clone was observed a handful of times. The chain joins TRBV7-8 to TRBJ1-4, with D maybe TRBD1 (6 bases). Per germline, CDR1 SGHVS and CDR2 FQNEAQ. V was shortened by 2 bases and J by 7 bases, with 14 bases between the two germline ends. The CDR3 extends over 15 amino acids. This CDR3 reads CASSLIQGGTEKLFF. The CDR3, as DNA: TGTGCCAGCAGCTTAATACAGGGAGGGACTGAAAAACTGTTTTTT.